The entry below describes one TCR beta chain. Its cognate antigen is unknown. Assay used: immunoSEQ multiplex PCR; TCRdb lists only in-frame clones, some missing. The sample holds fewer than 25,000 clones, about three quarters seen once. This CDR3 has 15 amino acids. From germline, CDR1 is MNHEY and CDR2 SVGAGI. J lost 3 bases, V lost 8 bases, and 7 bases had no gene match. The sample belongs to a study of vaccination effects on CD4 cells after COVID-19. Study information: Everyone in the study got two shots of either the BNT162b2 or mRNA-1273 vaccine.

Antigen-specific CD4+ T cell clonotypes were called by their expansion after viral peptide-pool culture in ViraFEST. Following culture for under 12 days, CD4+ T cells were isolated. Prior SARS-CoV-2 infection was absent in the vaccine recipients, as shown by negative nucleocapsid antibodies. Culturing of 1.5 million to 2 million PBMC per well took place with roughly 10 IU/ml IL-2 and around 10 ug/ml peptides. Overall study findings and caveats: Marked clonal contraction was seen late after vaccination (in both infection- and vaccine-induced clones).

Sequenced material: CD4+ T cells from PBMCs cultured with HCoV-229E spike peptides, taken before COVID-19 vaccination. This chain connects TRBV6-5 to TRBJ2-1; TRBD2 matches 10 bases. The sequence derives from a human donor who received a COVID-19 vaccine. In DNA form, the CDR3 reads TGTGCCAGCTCCCTGGGACTAGCGAACTACAATGAGCAGTTCTTC. Translation: CASSLGLANYNEQFF.